The 2 T cell receptor beta chains below come from one sample, sequenced in a study of T cell repertoires in cytomegalovirus infection. Their target antigens are unknown. TCRdb fed the reads into MiXCR, producing one record per CDR3 protein. The repertoire includes hundreds of thousands of distinct CDR3 sequences, roughly a third of them detected once, and roughly 15% sits in the top ten. The source was cultured PBMCs, collected from culture after CMV antigen stimulation. All receptors come from a human donor in good health (CMV status not recorded). Some clones in this sample may be carry-over from other donors' samples.

The gene calls are TRBV6-5 and TRBJ2-1; D is perhaps TRBD2 (5 bases). This CDR3 is 14 amino acids long. V was trimmed by 4 bases and J by 4 bases, leaving 11 bases between them. Germline CDR1 is MNHEY and CDR2 is SVGAGI. The CDR3 coding sequence is TGTGCCAGCAGTTCACGCCGGGGATACAATGAGCAGTTCTTC. As protein: CASSSRRGYNEQFF.

The rearrangement uses TRBV28 and TRBJ2-1; D perhaps matches TRBD2 (6 bases). Germline V lookup: CDR1 MDHEN, CDR2 SYDVKM. This CDR3 contains 14 residues. V was pared by 6 bases and J by 8 bases, with 17 bases between. The CDR3: CASRRRGVTDEQFF. The DNA for the CDR3 is TGTGCCAGCAGACGTCGCGGGGTAACGGATGAGCAGTTCTTC.